This TCR beta chain was captured in a study of blood T cell repertoires in COVID-19. In the study overall: From the United States, Italy and Spain came samples of acute and convalescent COVID-19. T cells, B-cell-depleted T cells, or PBMCs provided the cDNA or gDNA that served as material.

In germline, CDR1 is LNHDA, CDR2 SQIVND (reference sequence). The junction had 5 bases not matched to a gene; V was cut back by 7 bases and J by 2 bases. The CDR3 contains 15 residues. Original processing notes: Reference gene primer amplification gave nucleated cell count estimates. Profiled with immunoSEQ multiplex PCR; TCRdb holds only in-frame clones, not every one. V, J and clone size are taken as reported in that table, and D and trimming were inferred from the DNA itself. Among nearly 350,000 clones listed, 90% to 95% were seen once. Sequencing input: peripheral blood. The chain employs TRBV19 and TRBJ2-7; 13 bases agree with TRBD2. The sequence came from a young woman who had recovered from COVID-19. The CDR3 spells CASNVLAGGPYEQYV. For the CDR3, the DNA is TGTGCCAGTAACGTACTAGCGGGAGGGCCCTACGAGCAGTACGTC.